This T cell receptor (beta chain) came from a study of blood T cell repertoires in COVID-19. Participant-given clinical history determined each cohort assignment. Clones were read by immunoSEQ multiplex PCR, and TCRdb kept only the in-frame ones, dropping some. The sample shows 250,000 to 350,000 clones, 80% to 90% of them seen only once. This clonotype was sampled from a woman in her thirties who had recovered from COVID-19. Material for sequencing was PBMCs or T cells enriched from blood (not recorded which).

CDR3 protein: CASSLVSQGAYEQYF. DNA for the CDR3: TGTGCCAGCAGCTTGGTTTCACAGGGGGCCTACGAGCAGTACTTC. This chain links TRBV5-4 with TRBJ2-7, with 8 bases that match TRBD1. V lost 0 bases, J lost 2 bases, and 4 bases stayed unmatched. This CDR3 spans 15 amino acids. Germline V gene lookup returns CDR1 SGHNT and CDR2 YYREEE (reference sequence). Full variable domain (remainder filled in from reference TRBV5-4 and TRBJ2-7): ETGVTQSPTHLIKTRGQQVTLRCSSQSGHNTVSWYQQALGQGPQFIFQYYREEENGRGNFPPRFSGLQFPNYSSELNVNALELDDSALYLCASSLVSQGAYEQYFGPGTRLTVT.